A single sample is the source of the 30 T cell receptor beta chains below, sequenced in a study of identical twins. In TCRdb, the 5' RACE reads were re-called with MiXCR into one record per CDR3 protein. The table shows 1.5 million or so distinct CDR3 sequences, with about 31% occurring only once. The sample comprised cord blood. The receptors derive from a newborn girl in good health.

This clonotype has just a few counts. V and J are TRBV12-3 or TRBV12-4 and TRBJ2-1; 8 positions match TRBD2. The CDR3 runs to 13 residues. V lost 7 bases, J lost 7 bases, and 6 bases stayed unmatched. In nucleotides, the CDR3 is TGTGCCAGCACCGGGAGACTAGCGAATGAGCAGTTCTTC. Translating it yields CASTGRLANEQFF.

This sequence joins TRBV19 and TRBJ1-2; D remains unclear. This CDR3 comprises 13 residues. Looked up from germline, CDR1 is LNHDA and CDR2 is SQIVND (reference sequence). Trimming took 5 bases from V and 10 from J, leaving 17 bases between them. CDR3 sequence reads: CASSPEPLWTYTF. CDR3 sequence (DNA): TGTGCCAGTAGTCCCGAACCGCTTTGGACCTACACCTTC.

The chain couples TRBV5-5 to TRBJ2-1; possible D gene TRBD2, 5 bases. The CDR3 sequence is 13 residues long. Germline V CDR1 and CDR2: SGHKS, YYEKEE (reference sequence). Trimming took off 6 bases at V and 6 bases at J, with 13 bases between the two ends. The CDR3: CASNFPGSNEQFF. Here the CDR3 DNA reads TGTGCCAGCAACTTTCCGGGATCCAATGAGCAGTTCTTC.

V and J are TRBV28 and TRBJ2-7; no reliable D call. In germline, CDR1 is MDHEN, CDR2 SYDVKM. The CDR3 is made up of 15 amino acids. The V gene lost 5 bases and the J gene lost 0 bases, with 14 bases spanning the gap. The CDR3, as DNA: TGTGCCAGCAGTCAATCAGGTCTCCACTCCTACGAGCAGTACTTC. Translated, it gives CASSQSGLHSYEQYF.

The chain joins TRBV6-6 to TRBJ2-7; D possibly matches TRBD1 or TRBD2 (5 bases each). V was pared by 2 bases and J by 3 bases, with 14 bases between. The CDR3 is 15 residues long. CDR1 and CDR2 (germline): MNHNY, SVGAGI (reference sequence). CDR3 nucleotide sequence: TGTGCCAGCAGTTACCCCGGGGCCTCCCTCTACGAGCAGTACTTC. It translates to CASSYPGASLYEQYF.

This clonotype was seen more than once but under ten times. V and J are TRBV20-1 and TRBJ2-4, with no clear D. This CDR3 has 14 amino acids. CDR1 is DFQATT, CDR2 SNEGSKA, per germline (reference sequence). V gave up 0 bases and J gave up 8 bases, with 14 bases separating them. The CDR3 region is CSARDAKEVDIQYF. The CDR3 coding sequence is TGCAGTGCTAGAGATGCCAAAGAAGTGGACATTCAGTACTTC.

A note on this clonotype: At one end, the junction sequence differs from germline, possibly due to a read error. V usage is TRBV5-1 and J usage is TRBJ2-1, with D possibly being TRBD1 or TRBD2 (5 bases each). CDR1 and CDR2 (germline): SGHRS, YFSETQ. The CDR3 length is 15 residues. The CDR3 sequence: CASSPDPGLANEQFF. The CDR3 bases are TGCGCCAGCAGCCCTGATCCGGGGCTAGCAAATGAGCAGTTCTTT. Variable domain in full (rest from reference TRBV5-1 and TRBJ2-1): KAGVTQTPRYLIKTRGQQVTLSCSPISGHRSVSWYQQTPGQGLQFLFEYFSETQRNKGNFPGRFSGRQFSNSRSEMNVSTLELGDSALYLCASSPDPGLANEQFFGPGTRLTVL.

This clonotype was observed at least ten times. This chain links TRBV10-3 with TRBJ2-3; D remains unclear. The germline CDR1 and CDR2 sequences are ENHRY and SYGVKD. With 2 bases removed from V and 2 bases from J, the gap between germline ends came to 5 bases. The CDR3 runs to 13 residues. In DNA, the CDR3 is TGTGCCATCAGTGAGCGGACCACAGATACGCAGTATTTT. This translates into CAISERTTDTQYF.

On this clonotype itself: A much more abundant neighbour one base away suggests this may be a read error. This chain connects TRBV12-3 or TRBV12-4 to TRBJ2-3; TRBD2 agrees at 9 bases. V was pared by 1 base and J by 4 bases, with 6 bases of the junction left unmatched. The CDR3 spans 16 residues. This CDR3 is CASSLGGLASADTQYF. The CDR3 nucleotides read TGTGCCAGCAGTTTAGGAGGACTAGCGTCCGCAGATACGCAGTATTTT.

The CDR3 loop reads CSVAWTVGEELFF. The CDR3 nucleotides read TGCAGCGTTGCCTGGACAGTTGGGGAAGAACTGTTTTTT. This chain connects TRBV29-1 to TRBJ1-4; D might be TRBD1 (6 bases). This CDR3 is built from 13 residues. With 4 bases removed from V and 12 bases from J, the gap between germline ends came to 18 bases. Germline CDR1 and CDR2: SQVTM and ANQGSEA.

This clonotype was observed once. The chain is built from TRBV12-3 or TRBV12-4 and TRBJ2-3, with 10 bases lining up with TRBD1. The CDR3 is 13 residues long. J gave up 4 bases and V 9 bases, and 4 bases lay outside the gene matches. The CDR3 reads CASGGQGADTQYF. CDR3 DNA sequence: TGTGCCAGTGGCGGACAGGGGGCAGATACGCAGTATTTT.

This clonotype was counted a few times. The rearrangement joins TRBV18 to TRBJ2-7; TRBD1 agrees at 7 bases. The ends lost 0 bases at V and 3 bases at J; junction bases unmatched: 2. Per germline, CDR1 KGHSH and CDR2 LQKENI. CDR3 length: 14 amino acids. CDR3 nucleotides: TGTGCCAGCTCACCACCGGGACAGCACTACGAGCAGTACTTC. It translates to CASSPPGQHYEQYF.

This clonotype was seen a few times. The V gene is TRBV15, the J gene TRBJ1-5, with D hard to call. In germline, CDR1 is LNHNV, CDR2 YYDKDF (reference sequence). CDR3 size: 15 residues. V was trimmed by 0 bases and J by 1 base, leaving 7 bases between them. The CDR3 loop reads CATSRDVSSNQPQHF. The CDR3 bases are TGTGCCACCAGCAGAGATGTATCGAGCAATCAGCCCCAGCATTTT.

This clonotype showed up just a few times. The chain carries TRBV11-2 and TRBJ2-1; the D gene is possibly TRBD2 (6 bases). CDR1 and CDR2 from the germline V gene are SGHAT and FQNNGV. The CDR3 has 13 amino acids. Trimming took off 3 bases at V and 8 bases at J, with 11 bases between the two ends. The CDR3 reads CASSFAGFHEQFF. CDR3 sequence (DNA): TGTGCCAGCAGCTTTGCGGGGTTCCATGAGCAGTTCTTC.

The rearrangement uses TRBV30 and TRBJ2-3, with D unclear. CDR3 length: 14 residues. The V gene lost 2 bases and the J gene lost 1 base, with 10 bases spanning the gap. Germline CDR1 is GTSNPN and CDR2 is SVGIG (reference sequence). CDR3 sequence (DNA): TGTGCCTGGAGTCCCGCGATTCGCACAGATACGCAGTATTTT. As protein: CAWSPAIRTDTQYF.

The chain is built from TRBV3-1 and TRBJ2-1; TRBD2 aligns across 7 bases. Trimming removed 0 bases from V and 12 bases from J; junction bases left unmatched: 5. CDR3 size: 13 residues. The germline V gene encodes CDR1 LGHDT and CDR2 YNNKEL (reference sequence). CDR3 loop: CASSQDSGGGQFF. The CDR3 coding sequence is TGTGCCAGCAGCCAAGATAGTGGCGGGGGGCAGTTCTTC.

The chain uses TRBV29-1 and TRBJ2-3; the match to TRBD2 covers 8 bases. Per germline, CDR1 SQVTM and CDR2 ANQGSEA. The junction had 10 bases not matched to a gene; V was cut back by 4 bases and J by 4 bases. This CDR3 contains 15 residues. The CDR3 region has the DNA TGCAGCGTTGGGGCCCAGGGAGCGGGGGCAGATACGCAGTATTTT. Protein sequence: CSVGAQGAGADTQYF.

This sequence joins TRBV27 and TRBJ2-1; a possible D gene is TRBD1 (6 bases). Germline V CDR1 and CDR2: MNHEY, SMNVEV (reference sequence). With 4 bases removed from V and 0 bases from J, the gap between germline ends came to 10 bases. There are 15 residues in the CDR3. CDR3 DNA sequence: TGTGCCAGCAGTTCTCGGACAGTCTCCTACAATGAGCAGTTCTTC. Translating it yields CASSSRTVSYNEQFF.

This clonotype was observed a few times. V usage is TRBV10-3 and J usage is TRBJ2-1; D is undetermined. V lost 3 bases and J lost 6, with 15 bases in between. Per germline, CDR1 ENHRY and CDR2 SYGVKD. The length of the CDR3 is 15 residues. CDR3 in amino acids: CAISDDPRSSNEQFF. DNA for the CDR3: TGTGCCATCAGTGACGATCCCCGGTCCAGCAATGAGCAGTTCTTC.

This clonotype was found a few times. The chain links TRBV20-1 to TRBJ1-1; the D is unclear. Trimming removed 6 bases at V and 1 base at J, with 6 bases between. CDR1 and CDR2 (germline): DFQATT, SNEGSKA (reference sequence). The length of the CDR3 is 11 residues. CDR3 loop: CSAAKNTEAFF. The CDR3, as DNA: TGCAGTGCGGCGAAGAACACTGAAGCTTTCTTT.

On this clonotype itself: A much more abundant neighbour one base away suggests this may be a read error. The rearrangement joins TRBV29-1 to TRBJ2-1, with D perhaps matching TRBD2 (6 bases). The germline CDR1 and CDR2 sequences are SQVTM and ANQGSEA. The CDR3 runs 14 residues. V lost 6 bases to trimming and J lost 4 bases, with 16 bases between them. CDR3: CSVGTGLLYNEQFF. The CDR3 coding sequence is TGCAGCGTGGGGACTGGCCTCCTGTACAATGAGCAGTTCTTC.

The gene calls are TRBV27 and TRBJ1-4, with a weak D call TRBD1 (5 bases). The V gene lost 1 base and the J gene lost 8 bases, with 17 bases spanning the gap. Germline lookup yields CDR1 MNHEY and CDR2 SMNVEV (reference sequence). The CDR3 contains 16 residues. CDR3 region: CASSLFPRGNGEKLFF. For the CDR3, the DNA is TGTGCCAGCAGTTTATTCCCGCGGGGGAATGGAGAAAAACTGTTTTTT.

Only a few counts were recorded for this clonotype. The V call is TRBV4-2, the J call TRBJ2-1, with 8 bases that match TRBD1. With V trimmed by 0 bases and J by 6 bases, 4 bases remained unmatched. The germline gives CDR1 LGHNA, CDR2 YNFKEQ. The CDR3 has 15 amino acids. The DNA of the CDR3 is TGTGCCAGCAGCCAAGATAGGACAGGGATCAATGAGCAGTTCTTC. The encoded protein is CASSQDRTGINEQFF.

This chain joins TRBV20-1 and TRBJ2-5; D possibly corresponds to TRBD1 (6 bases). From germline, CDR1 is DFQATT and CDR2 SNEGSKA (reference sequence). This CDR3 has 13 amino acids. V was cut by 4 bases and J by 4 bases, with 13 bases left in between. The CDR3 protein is CSANKQGSETQYF. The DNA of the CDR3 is TGCAGTGCTAATAAACAGGGATCAGAGACCCAGTACTTC.

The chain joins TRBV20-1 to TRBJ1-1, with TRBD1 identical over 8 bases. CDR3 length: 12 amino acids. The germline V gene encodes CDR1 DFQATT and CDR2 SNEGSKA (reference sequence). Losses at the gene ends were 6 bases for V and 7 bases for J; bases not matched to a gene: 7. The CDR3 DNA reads TGCAGTGCGTACCGACAGGGGAGTGAAGCTTTCTTT. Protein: CSAYRQGSEAFF.

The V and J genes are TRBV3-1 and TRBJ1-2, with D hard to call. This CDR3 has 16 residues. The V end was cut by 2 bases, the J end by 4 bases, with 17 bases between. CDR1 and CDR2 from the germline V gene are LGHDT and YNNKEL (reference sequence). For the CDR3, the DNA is TGTGCCAGCAGCCAATTTCGCGGCCCTCGGGGCTATGGCTACACCTTC. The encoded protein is CASSQFRGPRGYGYTF.

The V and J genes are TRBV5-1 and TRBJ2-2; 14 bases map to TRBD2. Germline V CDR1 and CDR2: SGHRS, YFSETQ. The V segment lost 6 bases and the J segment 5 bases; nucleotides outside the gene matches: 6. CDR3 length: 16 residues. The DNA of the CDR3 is TGCGCCAGCACCGGACTAGCGGGAGGAAGGACCGGGGAGCTGTTTTTT. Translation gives CASTGLAGGRTGELFF.

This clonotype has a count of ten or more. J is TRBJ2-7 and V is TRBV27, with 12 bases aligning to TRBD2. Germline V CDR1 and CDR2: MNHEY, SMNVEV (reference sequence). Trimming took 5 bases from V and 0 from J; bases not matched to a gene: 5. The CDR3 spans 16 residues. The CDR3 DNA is TGTGCCAGCAGTCCCCGGACTAGCGGGACCTCCTACGAGCAGTACTTC. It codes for CASSPRTSGTSYEQYF.

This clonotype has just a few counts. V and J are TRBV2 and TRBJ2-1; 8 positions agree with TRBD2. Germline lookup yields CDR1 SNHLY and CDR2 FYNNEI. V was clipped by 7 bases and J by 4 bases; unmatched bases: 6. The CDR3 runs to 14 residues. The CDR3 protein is CASNVLAEYNEQFF. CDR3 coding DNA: TGTGCCAGCAACGTACTAGCGGAATACAATGAGCAGTTCTTC.

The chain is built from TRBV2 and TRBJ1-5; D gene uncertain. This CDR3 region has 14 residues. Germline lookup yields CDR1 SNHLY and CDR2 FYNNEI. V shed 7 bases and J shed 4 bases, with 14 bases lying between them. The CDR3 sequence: CASKSGISNQPQHF. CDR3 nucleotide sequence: TGTGCCAGCAAGTCGGGAATTAGTAATCAGCCCCAGCATTTT.